These 21 T cell receptor beta chains originate from one sample sequenced in a study of blood T cells in healthy people across ages. The authors ran a second PCR of 7 to 11 cycles using a sample-barcoded 5' primer and a J-beta primer mix. TCRdb independently ran MiXCR on the 5' RACE reads; one entry per CDR3 protein. The sample carries about 1.1 million distinct CDR3 sequences, more than 30% recorded once. Input material: blood. The origin of the receptors is a man younger than 35 in good health.

The sample holds a few counts of this clonotype. The gene calls are TRBV4-1 and TRBJ1-1; 7 nucleotides match TRBD1. Trimming cost V 1 base and J 2 bases; bases outside gene matches: 7. Per germline, CDR1 MGHRA and CDR2 YSYEKL. This CDR3 region has 16 residues. CDR3: CASSQVGGQANTEAFF. CDR3 nucleotides: TGCGCCAGCAGCCAAGTGGGTGGACAGGCTAACACTGAAGCTTTCTTT.

The chain employs TRBV5-1 and TRBJ1-1; D might be TRBD1 (6 bases). Trimming removed 3 bases from V and 3 bases from J, with 12 bases in between. The CDR3 runs to 14 residues. Germline-derived CDR1 and CDR2 are SGHRS and YFSETQ. The CDR3 reads CASSSTGADTEAFF. The CDR3 bases are TGCGCCAGCAGCTCCACGGGGGCGGACACTGAAGCTTTCTTT. The complete variable domain, with remaining parts taken from reference TRBV5-1 and TRBJ1-1, reads KAGVTQTPRYLIKTRGQQVTLSCSPISGHRSVSWYQQTPGQGLQFLFEYFSETQRNKGNFPGRFSGRQFSNSRSEMNVSTLELGDSALYLCASSSTGADTEAFFGQGTRLTVV.

J is TRBJ2-6 and V is TRBV12-3 or TRBV12-4; perhaps TRBD1 as D (5 bases). V was trimmed by 6 bases and J by 0 bases, leaving 18 bases between them. This CDR3 is 18 amino acids long. The CDR3 coding sequence is TGTGCCAGCAGCCGACCAACAGGCTTAAGCTCTGGGGCCAACGTCCTGACTTTC. Residues: CASSRPTGLSSGANVLTF.

J is TRBJ1-5 and V is TRBV20-1, with a possible D match to TRBD1 (6 bases). Deletions cut 6 bases from V and 4 bases from J, with 16 bases between. This CDR3 region has 14 residues. Germline values: CDR1 DFQATT, CDR2 SNEGSKA (reference sequence). The CDR3 nucleotides are TGCAGTGCAGAAGCACCAGGGGTAAATCAGCCCCAGCATTTT. Amino acid sequence: CSAEAPGVNQPQHF.

This clonotype occurred a few times. CDR3 nucleotides: TGTGCCAGCAGCTTAGCGCGAGGGCGTGAGCAGTACTTC. It codes for CASSLARGREQYF. V gene TRBV7-2 combines with J gene TRBJ2-7; the D gene is possibly TRBD2 (5 bases). The CDR3 is 13 amino acids. From germline, CDR1 is SGHTA and CDR2 FQGNSA. The V and J ends lost 0 bases and 7 bases respectively, with 10 bases between them.

The chain links TRBV7-9 to TRBJ1-1; 8 nucleotides align to TRBD1. The CDR3 loop spans 16 amino acids. Looked up from germline, CDR1 is SEHNR and CDR2 is FQNEAQ (reference sequence). Germline trimming cut 4 bases from V and 3 bases from J; bases unmatched to any gene: 10. The chain's CDR3 is CASSSRTGLYDTEAFF. CDR3 nucleotides: TGTGCCAGCAGCTCCAGGACAGGGCTGTACGACACTGAAGCTTTCTTT.

For this clonotype: A much larger clone lies a single base off, so this may be a read error. The rearrangement uses TRBV4-1 and TRBJ1-5; D is ambiguous. V lost 3 bases, J lost 8 bases, and 20 bases lay in between. CDR3 length equals 16 residues. CDR1 and CDR2 from the germline V gene are MGHRA and YSYEKL. The CDR3 protein is CASSHRSFRRDEPQHF. In DNA, the CDR3 is TGCGCCAGCAGCCACAGGTCTTTTCGAAGGGATGAGCCCCAGCATTTT.

The rearrangement links TRBV10-3 to TRBJ1-2; maybe TRBD1 (5 bases). Germline V gives CDR1 ENHRY, CDR2 SYGVKD. Trimming took off 10 bases at V and 6 bases at J, with 18 bases between the two ends. The CDR3 extends over 13 amino acids. The CDR3 DNA sequence: TGTGCCACAGAACAGGCCGGGGAAAATGGCTACACCTTC. Residues: CATEQAGENGYTF.

This rearrangement joins TRBV27 to TRBJ2-1; TRBD1 might be the D (6 bases). The DNA end favors TRBJ2-7, so the J call may be wrong. The V gene's germline CDR1 is MNHEY and CDR2 SMNVEV (reference sequence). CDR3 length equals 16 residues. In nucleotides, the CDR3 is TGTGCCACCCAAAAGGACAGCGAGAGCTCCTACAATGAGCAGTACTTC. Amino acids: CATQKDSESSYNEQYF.

The J gene is TRBJ2-5, the V gene TRBV6-2 or TRBV6-3; maybe TRBD1 (5 bases). CDR1 MNHEY and CDR2 SVGEGT come from the germline V gene. The CDR3 is 15 amino acids. V was clipped by 0 bases and J by 4 bases, with 12 bases between them. The DNA for the CDR3 is TGTGCCAGCAGTTACTCGGACCTAAGGGGAGAGACCCAGTACTTC. It yields the protein CASSYSDLRGETQYF.

This clonotype was seen a handful of times. The gene calls are TRBV28 and TRBJ2-2; maybe TRBD1 (6 bases). Deletions cut 8 bases from V and 2 bases from J, with 9 bases between. The CDR3 length is 13 residues. Germline CDR1 reads MDHEN; CDR2 reads SYDVKM. The CDR3: CASLGGNTGELFF. As DNA, the CDR3 is TGTGCCAGCCTAGGGGGTAACACCGGGGAGCTGTTTTTT.

This clonotype was recorded a few times. The chain combines TRBV28 with TRBJ1-6, with D possibly being TRBD1 (5 bases). Trimming cost V 4 bases and J 6 bases, with 13 bases left between them. CDR1 is MDHEN, CDR2 SYDVKM, per germline. The length of the CDR3 is 15 residues. CDR3 loop: CASSSITQGNSPLHF. CDR3 DNA sequence: TGTGCCAGCAGTTCGATAACGCAGGGTAATTCACCCCTCCACTTT.

This clonotype was observed a few times. This chain joins TRBV12-3 or TRBV12-4 and TRBJ1-5; D gene unclear. The ends were cut back, 5 bases at V and 4 bases at J, with 18 bases in the middle. This CDR3 comprises 16 residues. The CDR3 DNA follows: TGTGCCAGCAGTCTCGACAACAGAGGGCGGAATCAGCCCCAGCATTTT. Encoded protein: CASSLDNRGRNQPQHF.

This CDR3 is CASGFGQAEIDTQYF. The CDR3 region has the DNA TGTGCTAGTGGTTTCGGACAGGCGGAAATAGATACGCAGTATTTT. The rearrangement joins TRBV12-5 to TRBJ2-3; 7 bases align to TRBD1. Trimming removed 3 bases from V and 5 bases from J; junction bases left unmatched: 8. CDR1 is LGHNT, CDR2 FRNRAP, per germline. The CDR3 totals 15 residues.

This chain links TRBV7-2 with TRBJ2-1, with D maybe TRBD2 (6 bases). Germline values: CDR1 SGHTA, CDR2 FQGNSA. The CDR3 is made up of 14 amino acids. V was cut by 5 bases and J by 6 bases, with 14 bases left in between. CDR3 amino acids: CASSPREWGNEQFF. DNA for the CDR3: TGTGCCAGCAGCCCCCGGGAGTGGGGCAATGAGCAGTTCTTC.

V gene TRBV7-9 combines with J gene TRBJ2-1; D is ambiguous. The germline CDR1 and CDR2 sequences are SEHNR and FQNEAQ (reference sequence). The CDR3 length is 16 residues. V was trimmed by 3 bases and J by 4 bases, leaving 16 bases between them. DNA for the CDR3: TGTGCCAGCAGCTTTCAGATAACGCCGGAATACAATGAGCAGTTCTTC. It codes for CASSFQITPEYNEQFF.

The table lists this clonotype with a few counts. The V gene is TRBV4-2, the J gene TRBJ2-3; 7 bases agree with TRBD2. Germline values: CDR1 LGHNA, CDR2 YNFKEQ. This CDR3 has 18 amino acids. The J segment lost 3 bases and the V segment lost 4 bases, leaving 16 bases of the junction unmatched. The CDR3: CASSPLLLAGVSTDTQYF. In nucleotides, the CDR3 is TGTGCCAGCAGCCCCCTTCTCCTGGCGGGGGTCTCGACAGATACGCAGTATTTT.

This clonotype turned up a few times. The chain links TRBV6-6 to TRBJ1-5; 9 bases fit TRBD1. V lost 7 bases and J lost 1; bases outside the gene matches: 5. There are 15 residues in the CDR3. Looked up from germline, CDR1 is MNHNY and CDR2 is SVGAGI (reference sequence). The CDR3 DNA reads TGTGCCAGCAACACCGGGACAGGGAGCAATCAGCCCCAGCATTTT. It encodes CASNTGTGSNQPQHF.

The V and J genes are TRBV6-2 or TRBV6-3 and TRBJ1-2; TRBD1 is a possible D gene (5 bases). The CDR3 is 13 residues long. Trimming took off 4 bases at V and 7 bases at J, with 13 bases between the two ends. Germline assignment: CDR1 MNHEY and CDR2 SVGEGT. The CDR3 region is CASSSGTVIGYTF. In DNA form, the CDR3 reads TGTGCCAGCAGTTCCGGGACTGTCATTGGCTACACCTTC.

As to this clonotype: A single base separates this from a much larger clone, so it may be a read error. This chain's CDR3 is CASSSALGQGPEQYF. For the CDR3, the DNA is TGTGCCAGCAGCTCAGCGCTGGGACAGGGCCCCGAGCAGTACTTC. This sequence joins TRBV7-8 and TRBJ2-7; TRBD1 agrees at 9 bases. CDR1 is SGHVS, CDR2 FQNEAQ, per germline. The CDR3 has 15 amino acids. V lost 4 bases and J lost 6; bases outside the gene matches: 10.

There are a few counts of this clonotype. The rearrangement links TRBV20-1 to TRBJ1-4; 10 nucleotides line up with TRBD1. Trimming at V came to 5 bases and at J to 7 bases, leaving 10 bases not matched to a gene. The length of the CDR3 is 15 residues. Germline V lookup: CDR1 DFQATT, CDR2 SNEGSKA (reference sequence). The CDR3, as DNA: TGCAGTGCTGGACAGGGGGGATATAGTGGTGAAAAACTGTTTTTT. This translates into CSAGQGGYSGEKLFF.